What follows are 8 T cell receptor beta chains derived from one specimen sequenced in a study of blood T cell repertoires in COVID-19. The method was immunoSEQ multiplex PCR; TCRdb's version includes in-frame clones alone and lacks a portion of them. This table has fewer than 500,000 clones, 81% appearing once. The sample consisted of peripheral blood. These receptors originate from a human donor with acute or convalescent COVID-19. The donor label of this sample is uncertain.

The V call is TRBV29-1, the J call TRBJ2-3; 7 nucleotides line up with TRBD2. The CDR3 has 19 residues. The V gene's germline CDR1 is SQVTM and CDR2 ANQGSEA. The V segment lost 5 bases and the J segment 4 bases; nucleotides outside the gene matches: 24. CDR3 region: CSVPSGYAGAIFGADTQYF. The CDR3 DNA sequence: TGCAGCGTTCCCAGTGGATATGCGGGAGCTATCTTCGGGGCAGATACGCAGTATTTT.

V and J are TRBV3-1 (or the pseudogene TRBV3-2) and TRBJ1-2; D is perhaps TRBD1 (5 bases). The germline V gene encodes CDR1 LGHDT and CDR2 YNNKEL (reference sequence). This CDR3 has 13 amino acids. V lost 7 bases and J 8 bases, leaving 17 bases between the germline ends. The DNA of the CDR3 is TGTGCCAGCACCTTCATGGGGGGTACGGGCTACACCTTC. Its translation: CASTFMGGTGYTF.

This clone appeared a few times. The chain combines TRBV28 with TRBJ1-1; 9 bases map to TRBD1. The V gene's germline CDR1 is MDHEN and CDR2 SYDVKM. The CDR3 extends over 14 amino acids. V dropped 6 bases and J dropped 7; count of bases not matched to a gene: 9. The CDR3 loop reads CASSIIQGAGEAFF. The CDR3 DNA reads as TGTGCCAGCAGCATAATACAGGGGGCGGGTGAAGCTTTCTTT.

The chain recombines TRBV15 with TRBJ2-7, with D possibly TRBD2 on 5 matching bases. V lost 0 bases and J 1 base, leaving 10 bases between the germline ends. CDR3 length: 15 amino acids. The germline gives CDR1 LNHNV, CDR2 YYDKDF (reference sequence). CDR3 DNA sequence: TGTGCCACCAGCAGAGACCCCGGACTGTCCTACGAGCAGTACTTC. It is translated as CATSRDPGLSYEQYF.

The chain links TRBV6-5 to TRBJ1-1; 8 bases match TRBD1. Unmatched junction bases numbered 8, after V lost 0 bases and J lost 5 bases. The length of the CDR3 is 16 residues. Germline values: CDR1 MNHEY, CDR2 SVGAGI. The CDR3 loop is CASSYSGRGRVTEAFF. As DNA, the CDR3 is TGTGCCAGCAGTTACTCAGGCAGGGGGCGAGTAACTGAAGCTTTCTTT.

The rearrangement joins TRBV12-3 or TRBV12-4 to TRBJ1-5; D is ambiguous. The CDR3 consists of 13 residues. Trimming pared 6 bases from V and 4 bases from J, leaving 10 bases between. The CDR3 here is CASRANLNQPQHF. The DNA for the CDR3 is TGTGCCAGCAGGGCCAACCTGAATCAGCCCCAGCATTTT.

The chain employs TRBV5-6 and TRBJ1-1, with D possibly matching TRBD1 (5 bases). Trimming shortened V by 4 bases and J by 11 bases, and 15 bases separated the two germline ends. The CDR3 totals 12 residues. CDR1 and CDR2 from the germline V gene are SGHDT and YYEEEE. CDR3 loop: CASSPSGQGAFF. DNA for the CDR3: TGTGCCAGCAGCCCCTCAGGGCAGGGTGCTTTCTTT.

This clone was seen only a few times. The chain joins TRBV12-3 or TRBV12-4 to TRBJ1-5; the D is unclear. This CDR3 comprises 8 residues. The CDR3 DNA is TGTCCAGATCAGCCCCAGCATTTT. It is translated as CPDQPQHF.